The rows below give T cell receptor beta chains drawn from one sample of a study of blood T cell repertoires in COVID-19. Only in-frame clones appear in the TCRdb table, and some are missing; sequencing was by immunoSEQ multiplex PCR. The repertoire includes tens of thousands of clones, about 90% of them detected once, and over 4% sits in the top ten. The sequencing input was peripheral blood. These TCRs come from a human donor in a cohort sampled during active COVID-19. The CDR3 runs from the conserved cysteine through the conserved F or W. A D gene is named only where the DNA matches it firmly. Clone sizes are given selectively: once, few, many, or a class where the clone is expanded.

d_call: TRBD1; j_call: TRBJ1-3; clone_size: -; v_call: TRBV7-6; cdr3_nt: TGTGCCAGCAGCAGCCGCCGGGACAGAACTGGAAACACCATATATTTT; cdr3_aa: CASSSRRDRTGNTIYF
d_call: TRBD2; j_call: TRBJ2-1; clone_size: -; v_call: TRBV9; cdr3_nt: TGTGCCAGCAGCGAGGGACTAGGGGGATTCAATGAGCAGTTCTTC; cdr3_aa: CASSEGLGGFNEQFF
d_call: TRBD1; j_call: TRBJ2-7; clone_size: -; v_call: TRBV15; cdr3_nt: TGTGCCACCAGCAGAGATCTAGGGCCAGGGGGCTACGAGCAGTACTTC; cdr3_aa: CATSRDLGPGGYEQYF
d_call: -; j_call: TRBJ2-2; clone_size: -; v_call: TRBV6-5; cdr3_nt: TGTGCCAGCAGTTACTCGGACACGGGCCCCGCCGGGGAGCTGTTTTTT; cdr3_aa: CASSYSDTGPAGELFF
d_call: TRBD2; j_call: TRBJ2-5; clone_size: -; v_call: TRBV3-1/TRBV3-2; cdr3_nt: TGTGCCAGCAGCCCATCGGACGGGAGGGCCAGTGAGACCCAGTACTTC; cdr3_aa: CASSPSDGRASETQYF
d_call: TRBD1; j_call: TRBJ1-3; clone_size: -; v_call: TRBV5-1; cdr3_nt: TGCGCCAGCAGCCGGGACAGGCGGACTGGAAACACCATATATTTT; cdr3_aa: CASSRDRRTGNTIYF
d_call: TRBD2; j_call: TRBJ2-5; clone_size: once; v_call: TRBV4-1; cdr3_nt: TGCGCCAGCAGCCAAGGGGAGGGAGAGACCCAGTACTTC; cdr3_aa: CASSQGEGETQYF
d_call: -; j_call: TRBJ2-3; clone_size: -; v_call: TRBV6-6; cdr3_nt: TGTGCCAGCAATTGGGGGGACAGACCCACAGATACGCAGTATTTT; cdr3_aa: CASNWGDRPTDTQYF
d_call: TRBD1; j_call: TRBJ1-2; clone_size: -; v_call: TRBV7-9; cdr3_nt: TGTGCCAGCAGTTATAAGCAGGGGGGTGGCTACACCTTC; cdr3_aa: CASSYKQGGGYTF
d_call: -; j_call: TRBJ1-5; clone_size: -; v_call: TRBV19; cdr3_nt: TGTGCCAGTAGTATAGATGGGGGGGCCTTCCAGCATTTT; cdr3_aa: CASSIDGGAFQHF
d_call: TRBD1; j_call: TRBJ1-3; clone_size: -; v_call: TRBV7-8; cdr3_nt: TGTGCCAGCAGCTCAGGGGGGTCAGGGGCTATCTCTGGAAACACCATATATTTT; cdr3_aa: CASSSGGSGAISGNTIYF
d_call: -; j_call: TRBJ2-7; clone_size: -; v_call: TRBV2; cdr3_nt: TGTGCCAGCAGTCGGCAGGGGAAGGGCTCCTACGAGCAGTACTTC; cdr3_aa: CASSRQGKGSYEQYF
d_call: TRBD1; j_call: TRBJ1-2; clone_size: -; v_call: TRBV3-1/TRBV3-2; cdr3_nt: TGTGCCAGCAGCCAACGGGACAGGGATTGGCCAAATGGCTACACCTTC; cdr3_aa: CASSQRDRDWPNGYTF
d_call: -; j_call: TRBJ2-2; clone_size: -; v_call: TRBV10-1; cdr3_nt: TGCGCCAGCAGTGAGGCGGAGAACACCGGGGAGCTGTTTTTT; cdr3_aa: CASSEAENTGELFF
d_call: -; j_call: TRBJ1-4; clone_size: few; v_call: TRBV15; cdr3_nt: TGTGCCACCAGCAGAGATTTTTCAGGGGTCCGGGAAAAACTGTTTTTT; cdr3_aa: CATSRDFSGVREKLFF
d_call: -; j_call: TRBJ1-1; clone_size: -; v_call: TRBV7-2; cdr3_nt: TGTGCCAGCAGCTTAGGACAGATCCTGAACACTGAAGCTTTCTTT; cdr3_aa: CASSLGQILNTEAFF
d_call: -; j_call: TRBJ1-1; clone_size: few; v_call: TRBV3-1/TRBV3-2; cdr3_nt: TGTGCCAGCAGCCCGACATTGAACACTGAAGCTTTCTTT; cdr3_aa: CASSPTLNTEAFF
d_call: -; j_call: TRBJ1-3; clone_size: -; v_call: TRBV5-1; cdr3_nt: TGCGCCAGCAGTTTAGGGGTTTTAAGTGACACCATATATTTT; cdr3_aa: CASSLGVLSDTIYF
d_call: TRBD2; j_call: TRBJ2-3; clone_size: -; v_call: TRBV28; cdr3_nt: TGTGCCAGCAGTACCCCAGCGGGGCCGCAGTATTTT; cdr3_aa: CASSTPAGPQYF
d_call: -; j_call: TRBJ2-1; clone_size: -; v_call: TRBV28; cdr3_nt: TGTGCCAGCAGTTTGAGACAGTACAATGAGCAGTTCTTC; cdr3_aa: CASSLRQYNEQFF
d_call: TRBD2; j_call: TRBJ2-3; clone_size: few; v_call: TRBV7-3; cdr3_nt: TGTGCCAGCAGCAAACAGAGCGGGGGGGCAGTAGATACGCAGTATTTT; cdr3_aa: CASSKQSGGAVDTQYF
d_call: TRBD2; j_call: TRBJ2-1; clone_size: -; v_call: TRBV12-3/TRBV12-4; cdr3_nt: TGTGCCAGCAGTCTAGCGGGGCTGCTGCAGCAGTTCTTC; cdr3_aa: CASSLAGLLQQFF
d_call: -; j_call: TRBJ2-7; clone_size: -; v_call: TRBV7-2; cdr3_nt: TGTGCCAGCAGCCGCCAGGGGAAGGCAGACGAGCAGTACTTC; cdr3_aa: CASSRQGKADEQYF
d_call: TRBD1; j_call: TRBJ1-5; clone_size: -; v_call: TRBV6-5; cdr3_nt: TGTGCCAGCAGAGCAGGGGGAGGAAGCAATCAGCCCCAGCATTTT; cdr3_aa: CASRAGGGSNQPQHF
d_call: -; j_call: TRBJ2-3; clone_size: -; v_call: TRBV27; cdr3_nt: TGTGCCAGCAGTTTAGGTGGGGGGGCCCCCTATACGCAGTATTTT; cdr3_aa: CASSLGGGAPYTQYF
d_call: TRBD1; j_call: TRBJ2-7; clone_size: -; v_call: TRBV6-5; cdr3_nt: TGTGCCAGCAGGACAGGGGGCATACAGCAGTACTTC; cdr3_aa: CASRTGGIQQYF
d_call: -; j_call: TRBJ1-5; clone_size: -; v_call: TRBV19; cdr3_nt: TGTGCCAGTAGTATAAGAGGTACTTCGGACGGGAAGTTTAATCAGCCCCAGCATTTT; cdr3_aa: CASSIRGTSDGKFNQPQHF
d_call: TRBD1; j_call: TRBJ2-7; clone_size: -; v_call: TRBV11-1; cdr3_nt: TGTGCCAGCAGCCGAACGGGACAGGGAACGAACGAGCAGTACTTC; cdr3_aa: CASSRTGQGTNEQYF
d_call: -; j_call: TRBJ2-7; clone_size: once; v_call: TRBV7-9; cdr3_nt: TGTGCCAGCAGCTTAGGACAAATCTACGAGCAGTACTTC; cdr3_aa: CASSLGQIYEQYF
d_call: TRBD2; j_call: TRBJ2-1; clone_size: -; v_call: TRBV7-2; cdr3_nt: TGTGCCAGTTCTAGCGGGAGCTATTACAATGAGCAGTTCTTC; cdr3_aa: CASSSGSYYNEQFF
d_call: TRBD2; j_call: TRBJ2-7; clone_size: -; v_call: TRBV7-8; cdr3_nt: TGTGCCAGCAGCTTAGCGGGGGGGGGCTCCTACGAGCAGTACTTC; cdr3_aa: CASSLAGGGSYEQYF
d_call: -; j_call: TRBJ1-2; clone_size: once; v_call: TRBV19; cdr3_nt: TGTGCCAGTAGTCTTCAGGGGTGGCGGGGCTACACCTTC; cdr3_aa: CASSLQGWRGYTF
d_call: TRBD1; j_call: TRBJ2-7; clone_size: -; v_call: TRBV9; cdr3_nt: TGTGCCAGCAGCGTAGGGACAGGGGAGGTGGAAGAGCAGTACTTC; cdr3_aa: CASSVGTGEVEEQYF
d_call: TRBD1; j_call: TRBJ1-6; clone_size: -; v_call: TRBV7-2; cdr3_nt: TGTGCCAGCAGCCAAGGGACAGGGGCCTCACCCCTCCACTTT; cdr3_aa: CASSQGTGASPLHF
d_call: -; j_call: TRBJ1-4; clone_size: -; v_call: TRBV20-1; cdr3_nt: TGCAGTGCTAGACAGGGTGAAAAACTGTTTTTT; cdr3_aa: CSARQGEKLFF
d_call: -; j_call: TRBJ1-4; clone_size: -; v_call: TRBV6-5; cdr3_nt: TGTGCCAGCACGGGACAATCATCAACTAATGAAAAACTGTTTTTT; cdr3_aa: CASTGQSSTNEKLFF
d_call: TRBD1; j_call: TRBJ1-4; clone_size: -; v_call: TRBV7-9; cdr3_nt: TGTGCCAGCAGCTACCGGACAGGGAGCGGCGAAAAACTGTTTTTT; cdr3_aa: CASSYRTGSGEKLFF
d_call: TRBD1; j_call: TRBJ2-2; clone_size: -; v_call: TRBV7-3; cdr3_nt: TGTGCCAGCAGCAGACAGGGGGCGGGCACCGGGGAGCTGTTTTTT; cdr3_aa: CASSRQGAGTGELFF
d_call: -; j_call: TRBJ1-2; clone_size: once; v_call: TRBV18; cdr3_nt: TGTGCCAGCTCACCCAGGACAGAAAACTATGGCTACACCTTC; cdr3_aa: CASSPRTENYGYTF
d_call: -; j_call: TRBJ2-7; clone_size: -; v_call: TRBV18; cdr3_nt: TGTGCCAGCTCACCTAAGGGGAGGCCCTACGAGCAGTACTTC; cdr3_aa: CASSPKGRPYEQYF